These T cell receptor beta chains were read from a single sample in a study of T cell responses to AZD1222 COVID-19 vaccine. Here immunoSEQ multiplex PCR was the method, and the copy in TCRdb shows in-frame clones only, minus some. Of around 59,000 clones listed, approximately 89% are singletons. The sample consisted of peripheral blood, taken 28 days after the second AZD1222 dose. The receptor set was obtained from an adult who received the AZD1222 COVID-19 vaccine. CDR3s leave out the opening cysteine and the closing phenylalanine or tryptophan. The order of the fields is D gene, V gene, J gene, CDR3 protein. D genes are given only for firm matches.

>NA|TRBV7-2|TRBJ2-3
ASSLRQGVDTQY
>TRBD1|TRBV11-2|TRBJ2-7
ASSLRDRGTEQY
>TRBD1|TRBV27|TRBJ2-3
ASSLRGTARPADTQY
>NA|TRBV14|TRBJ1-6
ASSQVPQALNSPLH
>NA|TRBV19|TRBJ2-7
ASSIEAFYEQY
>NA|TRBV5-4|TRBJ2-6
ASSLNPGANSGANVLT
>TRBD2|TRBV7-7|TRBJ2-5
ASSLWSGGAETQY
>NA|TRBV19|TRBJ1-6
ASSMGHGGTSPLH
>NA|TRBV7-6|TRBJ2-2
ASSPVASGEPNTGELF
>NA|TRBV28|TRBJ2-1
ASRTAAASSYNEQF
>NA|TRBV7-6|TRBJ2-1
ASSQQAGSYNEQF
>TRBD2|TRBV18|TRBJ2-1
ASSPPGLAGGPGYNEQF
>TRBD1|TRBV5-4|TRBJ1-4
ASSLQGAFSNEKLF
>TRBD1|TRBV19|TRBJ1-4
ASSIFYRGGEKLF
>TRBD2|TRBV11-2|TRBJ2-7
ASSLRSAGGPYEQY
>NA|TRBV12-3/TRBV12-4|TRBJ1-6
ASSLPGNSPLH
>TRBD2|TRBV18|TRBJ2-2
ASSLGLAGNTGELF
>TRBD1|TRBV29-1|TRBJ1-1
SVEVEGQGRVF
>NA|TRBV6-5|TRBJ1-5
ATVRAEGGTQPQH
>TRBD1|TRBV24-1|TRBJ1-5
ATSDAGQNQPQH
>NA|TRBV5-6|TRBJ2-1
ASSFNNEQF
>NA|TRBV6-5|TRBJ2-7
ASSYSGRNSYEQY
>NA|TRBV12-3/TRBV12-4|TRBJ2-5
ASSLKETQY
>NA|TRBV6-5|TRBJ1-1
ASTSRPLNTEAF
>NA|TRBV7-8|TRBJ2-5
ASSSFGLQETQY
>NA|TRBV2|TRBJ2-5
ASSVRGSGETQY
>NA|TRBV28|TRBJ1-4
ASSSGAAGNEKLF
>NA|TRBV9|TRBJ2-7
ASSLGDSSYEQY
>NA|TRBV6-5|TRBJ2-7
ATPDTWGRRREQY
>NA|TRBV10-3|TRBJ1-4
AIRQTPDEKLF
>NA|TRBV9|TRBJ2-7
ASSSFGGDEQY
>TRBD1|TRBV4-2|TRBJ1-1
ASSQVTGVTEAF
>NA|TRBV6-5|TRBJ1-1
ASSYSVYTLNTEAF
>TRBD2|TRBV5-3|TRBJ2-7
ARSLLREGSYEQY
>NA|TRBV10-3|TRBJ1-2
AINRAGQLNYGYT
>TRBD1|TRBV4-3|TRBJ2-2
ASSHPPGQGSGELF
>NA|TRBV6-5|TRBJ1-6
ASGRQFYNSPLH
>NA|TRBV7-2|TRBJ2-7
ASRELAAYEQY
>NA|TRBV24-1|TRBJ2-5
ATRIYPPPSALQETQY
>NA|TRBV28|TRBJ1-2
ASSGFQGFYGYT
>TRBD2|TRBV9|TRBJ2-3
ASSVVRASGGDGSTDTQY
>TRBD2|TRBV19|TRBJ2-1
ASSSGLAWDEQF
>NA|TRBV6-2/TRBV6-3|TRBJ2-3
ASSVRAPSSTQY
>NA|TRBV30|TRBJ1-1
AWRYQENTEAF
>TRBD2|TRBV19|TRBJ2-1
ASRNREEGNEQF
>NA|TRBV10-2|TRBJ1-1
ASRGQGPQNTEAF
>NA|TRBV5-1|TRBJ2-2
ASSFPQGLTGELF
>NA|TRBV19|TRBJ2-5
ASSKWTETQY
>NA|TRBV14|TRBJ1-2
ASSHSRNYGYT
>NA|TRBV6-6|TRBJ2-5
ASSSYSSQETQY
>NA|TRBV9|TRBJ2-2
ASSGQVNRGELF
>NA|TRBV10-1|TRBJ2-7
ASSESGRPYEQY
>NA|TRBV9|TRBJ1-2
ASSVDPGDYGYT
>TRBD2|TRBV5-1|TRBJ2-1
ASSLGLAGYNEQF